The 14 T cell receptor beta chains presented below share a single source sample, sequenced in a study of blood T cell repertoires in COVID-19. Here immunoSEQ multiplex PCR was the method, and the copy in TCRdb shows in-frame clones only, minus some. The sample has 90,000 to 100,000 clones, around 90% seen once. The sequenced sample was peripheral blood. These receptors all come from a man aged 55 to 70 with COVID-19, enrolled during active disease.

This clone was seen once. This chain uses TRBV18 with TRBJ2-1, with 12 bases matching TRBD2. V was pared by 2 bases and J by 6 bases, with 8 bases of the junction left unmatched. The V gene's germline CDR1 is KGHSH and CDR2 LQKENI. The CDR3 extends over 17 amino acids. The CDR3 DNA reads as TGTGCCAGCTCACCATTATTTCGGACTAGCGGGACCAATGAGCAGTTCTTC. This codes for CASSPLFRTSGTNEQFF.

The rearrangement uses TRBV7-9 and TRBJ1-3; tentatively, D is TRBD1 (6 bases). Germline values: CDR1 SEHNR, CDR2 FQNEAQ (reference sequence). The CDR3 covers 14 residues. The V end was cut by 4 bases, the J end by 2 bases, with 9 bases between. The CDR3 DNA follows: TGTGCCAGCAGCTCGGACAGCACTGGAAACACCATATATTTT. This encodes CASSSDSTGNTIYF.

The chain employs TRBV11-1 and TRBJ1-1, with D possibly TRBD1 on 5 matching bases. The ends were cut back, 7 bases at V and 1 base at J, with 16 bases in the middle. In germline, CDR1 is SGHAT, CDR2 FQDESV (reference sequence). This CDR3 spans 15 amino acids. The CDR3 nucleotides are TGTGCCAGCAACTATTATTTCGGGGGGAACACTGAAGCTTTCTTT. Translation: CASNYYFGGNTEAFF.

The chain combines TRBV6-5 with TRBJ1-2, with 7 bases fitting TRBD1. The CDR3 sequence is 13 residues long. V was clipped by 6 bases and J by 3 bases; unmatched bases: 4. CDR1 and CDR2 from the germline V gene are MNHEY and SVGAGI. CDR3 in amino acids: CASSRQGDYGYTF. Written as DNA, the CDR3 is TGTGCCAGCAGCCGACAGGGAGACTATGGCTACACCTTC.

The chain has TRBV7-9 and TRBJ2-3, with D possibly matching TRBD1 (6 bases). From germline, CDR1 is SEHNR and CDR2 FQNEAQ (reference sequence). The V end was cut by 5 bases, the J end by 6 bases, with 18 bases between. This CDR3 is 15 amino acids long. Written as DNA, the CDR3 is TGTGCCAGCAGCCGACAGGCCCCACTGATGGATACGCAGTATTTT. This codes for CASSRQAPLMDTQYF. The full variable domain, its missing parts supplied by reference TRBV7-9 and TRBJ2-3, is DTGVSQNPRHKITKRGQNVTFRCDPISEHNRLYWYRQTLGQGPEFLTYFQNEAQLEKSRLLSDRFSAERPKGSFSTLEIQRTEQGDSAMYLCASSRQAPLMDTQYFGPGTRLTVL.

The V call is TRBV21-1, the J call TRBJ1-1; the D call TRBD1 from the table was never checked on the DNA. TRBV21-1 is a listed pseudogene. The CDR3 runs to 16 residues. Here the CDR3 DNA reads TGTGCCAGCAGCACCCGCAGGGGGTCCTCAACCACTGAAGCTTTCTTT. Protein product: CASSTRRGSSTTEAFF.

The J gene is TRBJ2-2, the V gene TRBV5-4; 11 nucleotides match TRBD1. The germline V gene has CDR1 SGHNT and CDR2 YYREEE (reference sequence). The ends lost 3 bases at V and 3 bases at J; junction bases unmatched: 7. The CDR3 extends over 17 amino acids. The CDR3 protein is CASSYHGTGGHTGELFF. CDR3 DNA: TGTGCCAGCAGCTATCACGGGACAGGGGGGCACACCGGGGAGCTGTTTTTT.

The count of this clone is one. The rearrangement uses TRBV11-2 and TRBJ2-5; tentative D call: TRBD2 (5 bases). Germline loops: CDR1 SGHAT, CDR2 FQNNGV. Trimming shortened V by 2 bases and J by 2 bases, and 12 bases separated the two germline ends. The CDR3 is 15 amino acids. The CDR3 protein is CASSLRYSGQETQYF. DNA of the CDR3: TGTGCCAGCAGCTTAAGGTACAGCGGACAAGAGACCCAGTACTTC.

The rearrangement joins TRBV5-4 to TRBJ2-3; 9 nucleotides match TRBD2. The CDR3 has 11 amino acids. Germline V gene lookup returns CDR1 SGHNT and CDR2 YYREEE (reference sequence). The V and J ends lost 4 bases and 14 bases, in that order; junction bases with no gene match: 5. This chain's CDR3 is CASSLEREVYF. The DNA for the CDR3 is TGTGCCAGCAGCCTTGAGCGGGAGGTGTATTTT.

This chain joins TRBV19 and TRBJ1-1; 7 bases align to TRBD1. CDR1 is LNHDA and CDR2 is SQIVND in the germline V gene (reference sequence). V shed 4 bases, J shed 8 bases, and the junction held 7 bases outside the gene matches. The CDR3 length is 13 residues. The CDR3: CASSTVPGQEAFF. CDR3 DNA sequence: TGTGCCAGTAGTACAGTGCCGGGACAGGAAGCTTTCTTT.

The rearrangement joins TRBV12-5 to TRBJ1-2, with D maybe TRBD1 (6 bases). Trimming removed 1 base from V and 0 bases from J, with 18 bases in between. This CDR3 spans 18 amino acids. Germline V gene data show CDR1 as LGHNT and CDR2 as FRNRAP. CDR3 coding DNA: TGTGCTAGTGGTTTGGGGTTCACAGGGAGAGATACTAACTATGGCTACACCTTC. As protein: CASGLGFTGRDTNYGYTF. Using reference TRBV12-5 and TRBJ1-2 for the parts outside the CDR3, the full variable domain is DARVTQTPRHKVTEMGQEVTMRCQPILGHNTVFWYRQTMMQGLELLAYFRNRAPLDDSGMPKDRFSAEMPDATLATLKIQPSEPRDSAVYFCASGLGFTGRDTNYGYTFGSGTRLTVV.

V usage is TRBV18 and J usage is TRBJ1-5; D may be TRBD1 (6 bases). Germline V CDR1 and CDR2: KGHSH, LQKENI. The CDR3 has 17 residues. Trimming shortened V by 6 bases and J by 4 bases, and 22 bases separated the two germline ends. CDR3 region: CASSAFTPGTRNQPQHF. The CDR3 bases are TGTGCCAGCTCCGCCTTTACCCCTGGGACAAGGAATCAGCCCCAGCATTTT.

The chain recombines TRBV7-8 with TRBJ1-3; TRBD1 matches at 7 bases. V was pared by 5 bases and J by 4 bases, with 5 bases of the junction left unmatched. The CDR3 totals 14 residues. The germline gives CDR1 SGHVS, CDR2 FQNEAQ. In DNA form, the CDR3 reads TGTGCCAGCAGCGGAAACAGGGGCGGAAACACCATATATTTT. Protein: CASSGNRGGNTIYF. Complete variable domain (other parts from reference TRBV7-8 and TRBJ1-3): GAGVSQSPRYKVAKRGQDVALRCDPISGHVSLFWYQQALGQGPEFLTYFQNEAQLDKSGLPSDRFFAERPEGSVSTLKIQRTQQEDSAVYLCASSGNRGGNTIYFGEGSWLTVV.

This clone came up once. This chain joins TRBV30 and TRBJ1-1, with no clear D. Germline V gene sequence: CDR1 GTSNPN, CDR2 SVGIG (reference sequence). V lost 1 base and J lost 5, with 11 bases in between. The CDR3 is 13 residues long. CDR3 in DNA: TGTGCCTGGAGTGAAGAACTGACAACTGAAGCTTTCTTT. This sequence encodes CAWSEELTTEAFF.